The 27 T cell receptor beta chains listed next were all sequenced from one sample in a study of cytomegalovirus exposure and HLA in healthy donors. The primer mix had 60 Vbeta and 13 Jbeta primers. Produced via immunoSEQ multiplex PCR; TCRdb's table is partial and in-frame only. The sample comprises some 120,000 clones, roughly 70% of which are singletons, and 5.5% to 8.5% rests with the top ten. The sequenced material came from PBMCs. All receptors derive from a man aged 35 to 55 in good health and CMV-seropositive.

The rearrangement links TRBV19 to TRBJ1-5; the match to TRBD1 covers 7 bases. Germline V gene lookup returns CDR1 LNHDA and CDR2 SQIVND (reference sequence). The CDR3 totals 12 residues. J was trimmed by 3 bases and V by 9 bases; bases with no gene match: 2. In nucleotides, the CDR3 is TGTGCCAGGGGACAGATCAATCAGCCCCAGCATTTT. Its translation is CARGQINQPQHF.

The chain has TRBV5-1 and TRBJ2-5; D is uncertain. The CDR3 covers 15 residues. V lost 2 bases and J 1 base, leaving 12 bases between the germline ends. CDR1 is SGHRS, CDR2 YFSETQ, per germline. CDR3 residues: CASSFGRRPQETQYF. CDR3 coding DNA: TGCGCCAGCAGCTTCGGTCGCAGGCCCCAAGAGACCCAGTACTTC.

This chain connects TRBV27 to TRBJ2-3; TRBD2 agrees at 11 bases. This CDR3 has 18 residues. Germline trimming cut 0 bases from V and 4 bases from J; bases unmatched to any gene: 9. Germline V lookup: CDR1 MNHEY, CDR2 SMNVEV (reference sequence). CDR3: CASSLSLGLAGGPDTQYF. Written as DNA, the CDR3 is TGTGCCAGCAGTTTATCCCTGGGGCTAGCGGGAGGCCCAGATACGCAGTATTTT.

This chain uses TRBV14 with TRBJ2-5; D perhaps matches TRBD1 (5 bases). Germline V gives CDR1 SGHDN, CDR2 FVKESK. Trimming stripped 4 bases from V and 5 bases from J, with 11 bases between. The CDR3 has 13 amino acids. The CDR3 here is CASSRGGWETQYF. The CDR3 coding sequence is TGTGCCAGCAGCCGGGGCGGATGGGAGACCCAGTACTTC.

A few counts support this clone. The V gene is TRBV2, the J gene TRBJ2-7, with TRBD2 matching 11 bases. The V segment lost 4 bases and the J segment 5 bases; nucleotides outside the gene matches: 4. The CDR3 is made up of 14 amino acids. CDR1 is SNHLY, CDR2 FYNNEI, per germline. The CDR3 sequence: CASSVTSGIDEQYF. In DNA form, the CDR3 reads TGTGCCAGCAGTGTGACTAGCGGGATAGACGAGCAGTACTTC.

V gene TRBV28 combines with J gene TRBJ2-7; 7 bases agree with TRBD2. The CDR3 extends over 13 amino acids. V shed 7 bases, J shed 3 bases, and the junction held 6 bases outside the gene matches. Germline V CDR1 and CDR2: MDHEN, SYDVKM. The CDR3 DNA follows: TGTGCCAGCACCGTGGGGAGGGTCTACGAGCAGTACTTC. It encodes CASTVGRVYEQYF.

The V gene is TRBV6-5, the J gene TRBJ2-7; 9 bases line up with TRBD1. The V gene end was trimmed by 6 bases and the J gene end by 2 bases; junction bases not matched to a gene: 8. This CDR3 is 15 amino acids long. Germline V gives CDR1 MNHEY, CDR2 SVGAGI. The CDR3 nucleotides are TGTGCCAGCAGCCCCGGGACAGGGAATCCCTACGAGCAGTACTTC. This gives the protein CASSPGTGNPYEQYF.

This clone has only one observation. CDR3 sequence reads: CASRGAPNTEAFF. The CDR3 DNA is TGTGCCAGCAGGGGGGCCCCGAACACTGAAGCTTTCTTT. The chain has TRBV6-4 and TRBJ1-1, with D maybe TRBD1 (6 bases). This CDR3 has 13 residues. Germline assignment: CDR1 MRHNA and CDR2 SNTAGT. V lost 6 bases, J lost 1 base, and 9 bases lay in between.

This clone was observed a handful of times. The chain couples TRBV7-2 to TRBJ1-1, with D unresolved. CDR3 length: 14 amino acids. The V end was cut by 1 base, the J end by 0 bases, with 6 bases between. Germline-derived CDR1 and CDR2 are SGHTA and FQGNSA. The CDR3 DNA sequence: TGTGCCAGCAGCTTAGAGTACATGAACACTGAAGCTTTCTTT. Its translation: CASSLEYMNTEAFF.

This clone was detected only a few times. The chain uses TRBV7-2 and TRBJ2-3, with D tentatively TRBD1 (6 bases). This CDR3 is 15 amino acids long. Germline values: CDR1 SGHTA, CDR2 FQGNSA. The V end was cut by 1 base, the J end by 10 bases, with 18 bases between. Here the CDR3 reads CASSLGGGNSRAQYF. For the CDR3, the DNA is TGTGCCAGCAGCTTAGGAGGGGGAAATTCGAGGGCGCAGTATTTT. The entire variable domain, with the rest obtained from reference TRBV7-2 and TRBJ2-3, is as follows: GAGVSQSPSNKVTEKGKDVELRCDPISGHTALYWYRQSLGQGLEFLIYFQGNSAPDKSGLPSDRFSAERTGGSVSTLTIQRTQQEDSAVYLCASSLGGGNSRAQYFGPGTRLTVL.

This clone was counted a few times. The chain joins TRBV19 to TRBJ1-1; TRBD1 aligns across 8 bases. V lost 5 bases and J lost 0; bases outside the gene matches: 5. There are 15 residues in the CDR3. Germline-derived CDR1 and CDR2 are LNHDA and SQIVND (reference sequence). The CDR3 region has the DNA TGTGCCAGTAGTGGACAGGGACTACTGAACACTGAAGCTTTCTTT. Encoded protein: CASSGQGLLNTEAFF.

The CDR3 reads CASSPPGRGDTEAFF. DNA of the CDR3: TGTGCCAGCAGCCCCCCCGGCAGGGGTGACACTGAAGCTTTCTTT. The chain combines TRBV5-6 with TRBJ1-1; D may be TRBD1 (6 bases). Trimming cost V 4 bases and J 3 bases, with 16 bases left between them. The CDR3 spans 15 residues. From germline, CDR1 is SGHDT and CDR2 YYEEEE.

The genes are TRBV6-5 and TRBJ2-5; 10 positions match TRBD1. The DNA end is a closer match to TRBJ2-7, so the J assignment may be wrong. Germline V lookup: CDR1 MNHEY, CDR2 SVGAGI. The CDR3 totals 13 residues. The CDR3 DNA sequence: TGTGCCAGCAGAGGGACAGGGGAATACGAGCAGTACTTC. Translation gives CASRGTGEYEQYF.

V is TRBV28 and J is TRBJ2-3; 7 positions match TRBD1. In germline, CDR1 is MDHEN, CDR2 SYDVKM. V lost 3 bases, J lost 0 bases, and 3 bases stayed unmatched. There are 15 residues in the CDR3. The CDR3 nucleotides read TGTGCCAGCAGTTTGGGGACAGTCAGCACAGATACGCAGTATTTT. Translated: CASSLGTVSTDTQYF.

The rearrangement uses TRBV29-1 and TRBJ1-1; TRBD1 aligns across 9 bases. The CDR3 length is 13 residues. Germline V gene lookup returns CDR1 SQVTM and CDR2 ANQGSEA. Losses at the gene ends were 7 bases for V and 2 bases for J; bases not matched to a gene: 5. The CDR3 nucleotides read TGCAGCGGTGGGACAGGGCTAAACACTGAAGCTTTCTTT. It specifies CSGGTGLNTEAFF.

Here the CDR3 reads CAWGHLNTEAFF. The CDR3 region has the DNA TGTGCCTGGGGACACTTGAACACTGAAGCTTTCTTT. The V and J genes are TRBV30 and TRBJ1-1, with a possible D match to TRBD1 (5 bases). Germline CDR1 reads GTSNPN; CDR2 reads SVGIG (reference sequence). The CDR3 runs to 12 residues. The V gene lost 5 bases and the J gene lost 0 bases, with 7 bases spanning the gap. Together with reference TRBV30 and TRBJ1-1, the CDR3 gives the full variable domain: SQTIHQWPATLVQPVGSPLSLECTVEGTSNPNLYWYRQAAGRGLQLLFYSVGIGQISSEVPQNLSASRPQDRQFILSSKKLLLSDSGFYLCAWGHLNTEAFFGQGTRLTVV.

In its sample, this clone was seen once. This chain uses TRBV5-5 with TRBJ2-3; 7 nucleotides align to TRBD1. The CDR3 length is 15 residues. Trimming at V came to 0 bases and at J to 6 bases, leaving 7 bases not matched to a gene. Germline V lookup: CDR1 SGHKS, CDR2 YYEKEE (reference sequence). CDR3 in amino acids: CASSLGPDRADTQYF. The CDR3 region has the DNA TGTGCCAGCAGCTTGGGACCCGACAGGGCCGATACGCAGTATTTT.

The chain links TRBV25-1 to TRBJ2-3; tentative D call: TRBD1 (6 bases). V dropped 1 base and J dropped 4 bases, with 15 bases sitting between them. Germline V gives CDR1 MGHDK, CDR2 SYGVNS. The CDR3 has 16 amino acids. The CDR3 spells CASSESGARLADTQYF. The CDR3 DNA reads as TGTGCCAGCAGTGAATCAGGGGCAAGGCTAGCAGATACGCAGTATTTT.

The count of this clone is one. This sequence joins TRBV19 and TRBJ1-2; D perhaps matches TRBD1 (5 bases). The V end was cut by 3 bases, the J end by 4 bases, with 9 bases between. Per germline, CDR1 LNHDA and CDR2 SQIVND (reference sequence). CDR3 length: 13 residues. For the CDR3, the DNA is TGTGCCAGTAGTATGAAGACAGCCTATGGCTACACCTTC. It specifies CASSMKTAYGYTF.

The chain is built from TRBV5-1 and TRBJ1-6, with unresolved D. The CDR3 is made up of 14 amino acids. Trimming stripped 2 bases from V and 6 bases from J, with 9 bases between. Germline V gene data show CDR1 as SGHRS and CDR2 as YFSETQ. CDR3: CASSLTQINSPLHF. The CDR3 nucleotides are TGCGCCAGCAGCTTAACTCAAATTAATTCACCCCTCCACTTT.

The genes are TRBV10-3 and TRBJ2-7; tentative D call: TRBD2 (5 bases). Per germline, CDR1 ENHRY and CDR2 SYGVKD. Between the trimmed V and J ends, which lost 5 bases and 3 bases, there was a span of 8 bases. The CDR3 runs 12 residues. The CDR3 region has the DNA TGTGCCATCAGTTCGGGGATCTACGAGCAGTACTTC. This codes for CAISSGIYEQYF.

The V gene is TRBV30, the J gene TRBJ1-2, with 8 bases that match TRBD1. V lost 4 bases, J lost 4 bases, and 11 bases stayed unmatched. This CDR3 comprises 15 residues. Looked up from germline, CDR1 is GTSNPN and CDR2 is SVGIG (reference sequence). CDR3: CAWTLGGQGGYGYTF. CDR3 nucleotide sequence: TGTGCCTGGACCCTCGGTGGACAGGGCGGCTATGGCTACACCTTC. Variable domain in full (rest from reference TRBV30 and TRBJ1-2): SQTIHQWPATLVQPVGSPLSLECTVEGTSNPNLYWYRQAAGRGLQLLFYSVGIGQISSEVPQNLSASRPQDRQFILSSKKLLLSDSGFYLCAWTLGGQGGYGYTFGSGTRLTVV.

The rearrangement joins TRBV18 to TRBJ1-2, with D hard to call. The ends were cut back, 2 bases at V and 8 bases at J, with 9 bases in the middle. Germline V gives CDR1 KGHSH, CDR2 LQKENI. The CDR3 is made up of 12 amino acids. CDR3 nucleotides: TGTGCCAGCTCACCAAGAGGTGACGGCTACACCTTC. Amino acid sequence: CASSPRGDGYTF.

This chain uses TRBV7-2 with TRBJ2-7; 9 bases agree with TRBD1. Germline V gene data show CDR1 as SGHTA and CDR2 as FQGNSA. V was clipped by 5 bases and J by 2 bases; unmatched bases: 7. There are 15 residues in the CDR3. This chain's CDR3 is CASSLQDRGTYEQYF. CDR3 sequence (DNA): TGTGCCAGCAGCCTCCAGGACAGGGGAACCTACGAGCAGTACTTC.

The J gene is TRBJ1-2, the V gene TRBV28; D gene unclear. The germline V gene has CDR1 MDHEN and CDR2 SYDVKM. The CDR3 consists of 12 residues. Between the trimmed V and J ends, which lost 1 base and 4 bases, there was a span of 4 bases. CDR3 DNA: TGTGCCAGCAGTTTATCCGTCTATGGCTACACCTTC. Encoded protein: CASSLSVYGYTF.

This clone was recorded once. The CDR3 loop reads CASRPLDRIYEQYF. In nucleotides, the CDR3 is TGTGCCAGCAGGCCCCTCGACAGGATCTACGAGCAGTACTTC. The V call is TRBV27, the J call TRBJ2-7; tentative D call: TRBD1 (6 bases). Germline V gives CDR1 MNHEY, CDR2 SMNVEV (reference sequence). Trimming removed 6 bases from V and 3 bases from J, with 15 bases in between. There are 14 residues in the CDR3.

This clone was seen a single time. The rearrangement joins TRBV7-2 to TRBJ2-2; D call uncertain. The CDR3 length is 15 residues. Deletions cut 1 base from V and 2 bases from J, with 8 bases between. Germline-derived CDR1 and CDR2 are SGHTA and FQGNSA. The CDR3 region is CASSLGAVNTGELFF. The CDR3 DNA reads as TGTGCCAGCAGCTTAGGGGCAGTAAACACCGGGGAGCTGTTTTTT.